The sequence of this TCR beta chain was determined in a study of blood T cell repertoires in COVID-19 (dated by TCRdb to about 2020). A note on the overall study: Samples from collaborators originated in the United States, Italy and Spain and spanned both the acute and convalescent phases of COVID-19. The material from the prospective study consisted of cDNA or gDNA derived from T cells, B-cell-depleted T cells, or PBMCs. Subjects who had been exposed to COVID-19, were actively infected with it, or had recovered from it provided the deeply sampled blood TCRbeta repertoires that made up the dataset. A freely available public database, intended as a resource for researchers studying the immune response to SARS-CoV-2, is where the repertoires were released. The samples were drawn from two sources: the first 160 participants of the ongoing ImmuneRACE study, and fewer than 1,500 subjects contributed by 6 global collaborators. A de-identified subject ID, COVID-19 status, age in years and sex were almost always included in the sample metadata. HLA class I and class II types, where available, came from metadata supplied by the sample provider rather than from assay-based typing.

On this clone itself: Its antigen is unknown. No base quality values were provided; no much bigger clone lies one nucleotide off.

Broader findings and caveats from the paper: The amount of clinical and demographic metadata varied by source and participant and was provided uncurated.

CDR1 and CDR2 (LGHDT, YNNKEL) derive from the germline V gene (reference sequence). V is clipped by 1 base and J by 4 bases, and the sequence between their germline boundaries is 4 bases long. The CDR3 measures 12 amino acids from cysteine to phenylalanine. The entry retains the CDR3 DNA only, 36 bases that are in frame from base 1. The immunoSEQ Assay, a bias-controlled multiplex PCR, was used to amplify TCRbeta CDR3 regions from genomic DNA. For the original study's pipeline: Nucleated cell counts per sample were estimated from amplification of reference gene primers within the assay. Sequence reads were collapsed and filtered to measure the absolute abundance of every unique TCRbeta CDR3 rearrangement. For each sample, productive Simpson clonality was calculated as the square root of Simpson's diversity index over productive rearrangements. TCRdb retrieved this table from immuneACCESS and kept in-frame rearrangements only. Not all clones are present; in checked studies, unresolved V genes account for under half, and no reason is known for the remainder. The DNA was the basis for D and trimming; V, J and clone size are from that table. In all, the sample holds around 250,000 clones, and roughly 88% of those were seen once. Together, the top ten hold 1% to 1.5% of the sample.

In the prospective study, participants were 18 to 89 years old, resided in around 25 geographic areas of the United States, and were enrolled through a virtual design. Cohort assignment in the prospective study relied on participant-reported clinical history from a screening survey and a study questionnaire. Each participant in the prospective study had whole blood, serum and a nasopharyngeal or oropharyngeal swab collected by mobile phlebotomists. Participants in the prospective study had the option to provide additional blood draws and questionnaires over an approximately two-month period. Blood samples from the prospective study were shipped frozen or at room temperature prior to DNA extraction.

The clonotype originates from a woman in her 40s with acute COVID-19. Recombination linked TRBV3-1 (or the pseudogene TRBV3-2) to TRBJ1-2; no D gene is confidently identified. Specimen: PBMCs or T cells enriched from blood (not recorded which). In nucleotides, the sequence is TGTGCCAGCAGCCAAGTCCGCTATGGCTACACCTTC. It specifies CASSQVRYGYTF.